This T cell receptor (beta chain) appears in the sequencing data of a study of T cell repertoires in cytomegalovirus infection. Across the study: CMV infection and matching HLA type were both indicated by public TCR beta signatures.

MiXCR, run by TCRdb on the reads, gives a single entry per CDR3 protein. The data hold fewer than 350,000 distinct CDR3 sequences, with more than 8% observed a single time. This clonotype was observed a few times. This receptor was identified in a human donor in good health (CMV status not recorded). Some clones in this sample may be carry-over from other donors' samples. Sequencing was done on a sample of PBMCs.

CDR3 sequence reads: CASSLGTSGWPDTQYF. The CDR3, as DNA: TGCGCCAGCAGCCTCGGGACTAGCGGATGGCCAGATACGCAGTATTTT. This chain connects TRBV4-3 to TRBJ2-3; TRBD2 matches at 11 bases. CDR3 length: 16 residues. CDR1 is LGHNA, CDR2 YSLEER, per germline. V lost 4 bases to trimming and J lost 4 bases; unmatched junction nucleotides: 7.